These 21 T cell receptor beta chains originate from one sample sequenced in a study of blood T cell repertoires in COVID-19. Produced via immunoSEQ multiplex PCR; TCRdb's table is partial and in-frame only. The table lists approximately 58,000 clones, 80% to 90% of them singletons. Sample: peripheral blood. The receptor source for this set is a man aged 60 to 69 with COVID-19, enrolled during active disease.

This chain's CDR3 is CASSARTGGAYEQYF. The CDR3 DNA is TGTGCCAGCAGCGCGCGGACAGGGGGGGCCTACGAGCAGTACTTC. This chain joins TRBV5-4 and TRBJ2-7; 10 positions match TRBD1. J lost 2 bases, V lost 4 bases, and 6 bases had no gene match. CDR3 length: 15 residues. The germline V gene has CDR1 SGHNT and CDR2 YYREEE (reference sequence).

This chain links TRBV7-8 with TRBJ2-1; TRBD2 aligns across 9 bases. Per the germline V gene, CDR1 is SGHVS and CDR2 is FQNEAQ. J lost 2 bases, V lost 5 bases, and 7 bases had no gene match. The CDR3 length is 16 residues. The CDR3 sequence: CASSQISGRAYNEQFF. DNA for the CDR3: TGTGCCAGCAGCCAAATTAGCGGGAGAGCCTACAATGAGCAGTTCTTC.

The rearrangement uses TRBV5-6 and TRBJ2-1; possibly TRBD2 for D (5 bases). Germline-derived CDR1 and CDR2 are SGHDT and YYEEEE. The CDR3 extends over 14 amino acids. Trimming pared 4 bases from V and 5 bases from J, leaving 13 bases between. CDR3 residues: CASSPRGIDNEQFF. CDR3 nucleotide sequence: TGTGCCAGCAGCCCACGGGGTATCGACAATGAGCAGTTCTTC.

This sequence joins TRBV19 and TRBJ2-5; TRBD1 agrees at 12 bases. The CDR3 is 15 residues long. Germline CDR1 is LNHDA and CDR2 is SQIVND (reference sequence). V lost 3 bases, J lost 5 bases, and 4 bases stayed unmatched. CDR3 residues: CASSMGTGGSETQYF. CDR3 DNA sequence: TGTGCCAGTAGTATGGGGACAGGGGGCTCTGAGACCCAGTACTTC.

V is TRBV5-8 and J is TRBJ2-1; 10 nucleotides match TRBD2. The CDR3 covers 19 residues. Germline lookup yields CDR1 SGHTS and CDR2 YDEGEE. J gave up 0 bases and V 4 bases, and 13 bases lay outside the gene matches. In nucleotides, the CDR3 is TGTGCCAGCAGCCGCCGGACTAGCGGCCACGAGAGCTCCTACAATGAGCAGTTCTTC. It translates to CASSRRTSGHESSYNEQFF.

CDR3 protein: CASSASGNTGELFF. The CDR3 coding sequence is TGTGCCAGCAGCGCTAGCGGGAACACCGGGGAGCTGTTTTTT. The chain links TRBV7-3 to TRBJ2-2; 7 bases map to TRBD2. The V gene's germline CDR1 is SGHTA and CDR2 FQGTGA. The CDR3 totals 14 residues. Trimming at V came to 5 bases and at J to 1 base, leaving 1 base not matched to a gene. Based on the CDR3 plus reference TRBV7-3 and TRBJ2-2, the full variable domain is GAGVSQTPSNKVTEKGKYVELRCDPISGHTALYWYRQSLGQGPEFLIYFQGTGAADDSGLPNDRFFAVRPEGSVSTLKIQRTERGDSAVYLCASSASGNTGELFFGEGSRLTVL.

The V call is TRBV5-1, the J call TRBJ2-3; 11 bases are a match to TRBD2. The CDR3 runs to 15 residues. Per the germline V gene, CDR1 is SGHRS and CDR2 is YFSETQ. V lost 4 bases, J lost 4 bases, and 5 bases stayed unmatched. The CDR3 loop reads CASSLRLAGPDTQYF. The CDR3 bases are TGCGCCAGCAGCCTAAGACTAGCGGGACCAGATACGCAGTATTTT.

This clone was counted once. The chain is built from TRBV18 and TRBJ1-1; D unclear. V lost 2 bases to trimming and J lost 7 bases, with 14 bases between them. Per the germline V gene, CDR1 is KGHSH and CDR2 is LQKENI. This CDR3 region has 14 residues. The CDR3 DNA is TGTGCCAGCTCACCAAAGAGAGGGTCGGGTGAAGCTTTCTTT. This gives the protein CASSPKRGSGEAFF. The whole variable domain, filled in from reference TRBV18 and TRBJ1-1, reads NAGVMQNPRHLVRRRGQEARLRCSPMKGHSHVYWYRQLPEEGLKFMVYLQKENIIDESGMPKERFSAEFPKEGPSILRIQQVVRGDSAAYFCASSPKRGSGEAFFGQGTRLTVV.

The CDR3: CASSSGWGATDTQYF. DNA for the CDR3: TGTGCCAGCAGCTCCGGGTGGGGAGCGACAGATACGCAGTATTTT. The chain uses TRBV7-3 and TRBJ2-3; D might be TRBD2 (5 bases). V shed 4 bases and J shed 3 bases, with 14 bases lying between them. Looked up from germline, CDR1 is SGHTA and CDR2 is FQGTGA. This CDR3 is 15 amino acids long. Together with reference TRBV7-3 and TRBJ2-3, the CDR3 gives the full variable domain: GAGVSQTPSNKVTEKGKYVELRCDPISGHTALYWYRQSLGQGPEFLIYFQGTGAADDSGLPNDRFFAVRPEGSVSTLKIQRTERGDSAVYLCASSSGWGATDTQYFGPGTRLTVL.

This clone showed up just once. V is TRBV12-3 or TRBV12-4 and J is TRBJ2-7; D gene ambiguous. This CDR3 is built from 12 residues. V lost 4 bases and J lost 4, with 8 bases in between. The CDR3 here is CASSSRGYEQYF. The CDR3 nucleotides are TGTGCCAGCAGTTCCAGAGGTTACGAGCAGTACTTC.

J is TRBJ2-7 and V is TRBV7-2; TRBD2 agrees at 7 bases. From germline, CDR1 is SGHTA and CDR2 FQGNSA. The CDR3 spans 19 residues. The V gene end was trimmed by 0 bases and the J gene end by 5 bases; junction bases not matched to a gene: 19. This CDR3 reads CASSLARQTPAGVSHEQYF. Here the CDR3 DNA reads TGTGCCAGCAGCTTAGCGAGGCAGACTCCTGCGGGAGTTTCCCACGAGCAGTACTTC. Variable domain in full (rest from reference TRBV7-2 and TRBJ2-7): GAGVSQSPSNKVTEKGKDVELRCDPISGHTALYWYRQSLGQGLEFLIYFQGNSAPDKSGLPSDRFSAERTGGSVSTLTIQRTQQEDSAVYLCASSLARQTPAGVSHEQYFGPGTRLTVT.

The genes are TRBV10-3 and TRBJ1-1, with D possibly matching TRBD1 (5 bases). In germline, CDR1 is ENHRY, CDR2 SYGVKD. V was shortened by 3 bases and J by 10 bases, with 27 bases between the two germline ends. The CDR3 is made up of 17 amino acids. This CDR3 is CAISDHERQRSSRRAFF. The CDR3 DNA follows: TGTGCCATCAGTGACCACGAGAGACAGAGATCCTCTCGCCGAGCTTTCTTT.

The gene calls are TRBV7-6 and TRBJ1-5, with 10 bases aligning to TRBD1. The CDR3 contains 16 residues. The junction had 2 bases not matched to a gene; V was cut back by 1 base and J by 2 bases. Germline V gene sequence: CDR1 SGHVS, CDR2 FNYEAQ. CDR3 DNA: TGTGCCAGCAGCTTAGGGGACAGGGGCCGCAATCAGCCCCAGCATTTT. It encodes CASSLGDRGRNQPQHF. Filled out from reference TRBV7-6 and TRBJ1-5, the complete variable domain reads GAGVSQSPRYKVTKRGQDVALRCDPISGHVSLYWYRQALGQGPEFLTYFNYEAQQDKSGLPNDRFSAERPEGSISTLTIQRTEQRDSAMYRCASSLGDRGRNQPQHFGDGTRLSIL.

The rearrangement joins TRBV2 to TRBJ1-5; D unclear. CDR1 is SNHLY and CDR2 is FYNNEI in the germline V gene. The germline V and J ends were trimmed by 8 bases and 2 bases, with 7 bases remaining between them. The CDR3 totals 12 residues. CDR3 in amino acids: CASSSGNQPQHF. CDR3 nucleotide sequence: TGTGCCAGCTCTTCAGGCAATCAGCCCCAGCATTTT.

This chain's CDR3 is CASSPQGDPAAEAFF. DNA of the CDR3: TGTGCCAGCAGCCCTCAAGGTGACCCAGCGGCTGAAGCTTTCTTT. The gene calls are TRBV7-2 and TRBJ1-1; D ambiguous. The CDR3 is 15 amino acids. V dropped 5 bases and J dropped 6 bases, with 19 bases sitting between them. The germline CDR1 and CDR2 sequences are SGHTA and FQGNSA.

This clone was detected only a few times. The chain employs TRBV29-1 and TRBJ2-7; perhaps TRBD2 as D (5 bases). Per germline, CDR1 SQVTM and CDR2 ANQGSEA. This CDR3 is 14 amino acids long. V shed 4 bases and J shed 2 bases, with 15 bases lying between them. The CDR3: CSVVPRRAAYEQYF. The CDR3 nucleotides are TGCAGCGTTGTACCACGGCGGGCCGCCTACGAGCAGTACTTC.

This sequence joins TRBV5-1 and TRBJ1-4; a weak D match, TRBD1 (5 bases). Germline CDR1 is SGHRS and CDR2 is YFSETQ. The ends were cut back, 1 base at V and 0 bases at J, with 13 bases in the middle. The CDR3 runs 17 residues. The CDR3 DNA follows: TGCGCCAGCAGCTTGACCGCGACAGCTGCAACTAATGAAAAACTGTTTTTT. Translating it yields CASSLTATAATNEKLFF.

This clone has a single count. This chain joins TRBV25-1 and TRBJ2-1; TRBD2 matches at 11 bases. The CDR3 is 15 amino acids. The V gene end was trimmed by 8 bases and the J gene end by 9 bases; junction bases not matched to a gene: 12. Germline lookup yields CDR1 MGHDK and CDR2 SYGVNS. In nucleotides, the CDR3 is TGTGCCAGCGGCTATAATAGCGGGAGGGCGAGTGAGCAGTTCTTC. Protein sequence: CASGYNSGRASEQFF.

The J gene is TRBJ1-1, the V gene TRBV2; 8 bases are shared with TRBD1. The CDR3 covers 14 residues. The V and J ends lost 5 bases and 7 bases, in that order; junction bases with no gene match: 9. Germline CDR1 is SNHLY and CDR2 is FYNNEI. The DNA for the CDR3 is TGTGCCAGCAGTTTCCGGGACAGGTCTGGTGAAGCTTTCTTT. Its translation is CASSFRDRSGEAFF. Together with reference TRBV2 and TRBJ1-1, the CDR3 gives the full variable domain: EPEVTQTPSHQVTQMGQEVILRCVPISNHLYFYWYRQILGQKVEFLVSFYNNEISEKSEIFDDQFSVERPDGSNFTLKIRSTKLEDSAMYFCASSFRDRSGEAFFGQGTRLTVV.

The chain links TRBV6-6 to TRBJ1-5; the match to TRBD1 covers 7 bases. The CDR3 covers 15 residues. V dropped 5 bases and J dropped 0; count of bases not matched to a gene: 4. Germline values: CDR1 MNHNY, CDR2 SVGAGI (reference sequence). Here the CDR3 reads CASSPTGFSNQPQHF. The CDR3, as DNA: TGTGCCAGCAGTCCGACAGGGTTTAGCAATCAGCCCCAGCATTTT.

The chain is built from TRBV4-3 and TRBJ1-6, with 7 positions matching TRBD1. The CDR3 runs to 16 residues. With V trimmed by 0 bases and J by 10 bases, 9 bases remained unmatched. Looked up from germline, CDR1 is LGHNA and CDR2 is YSLEER. CDR3 sequence reads: CASSQDKWGQISPLHF. CDR3 sequence (DNA): TGCGCCAGCAGCCAAGATAAGTGGGGACAGATCTCACCCCTCCACTTT.